This T cell receptor (beta chain) was captured by sequencing in a study of cytomegalovirus exposure and HLA in healthy donors. The wider study: Samples from HLA-typed donors yielded 65 million to 85 million unique TCRs in an early data release. Findings and limits, study-wide: Later analysis reportedly placed an Asian-associated ancestry cluster below the approximately 650-donor mean in N-insertions. Associated with cytomegalovirus, according to the listing, were 164 TCR beta chains.

Comment on this clone: Its antigen is as yet unknown.

In germline, CDR1 is MDHEN, CDR2 SYDVKM. There are 17 residues in the CDR3. V was clipped by 7 bases and J by 0 bases; unmatched bases: 8. The PCR contained 60 Vbeta and 13 Jbeta primers. This table comes from immunoSEQ multiplex PCR, and its TCRdb copy is limited to in-frame clones, with some not included. The table has around 300,000 clones, roughly 70% seen once. The receptor was isolated from a female donor in good health and CMV-seronegative. The gene calls are TRBV28 and TRBJ2-6; TRBD1 aligns across 8 bases. Input material: PBMCs. CDR3 coding DNA: TGTGCCAGCAAGGGGCAGGGGGCCCCCTCTGGGGCCAACGTCCTGACTTTC. Residues: CASKGQGAPSGANVLTF.